This T cell receptor (beta chain) was recorded in a study of blood T cells in healthy people across ages. Study results and limitations: Donors of long life had a larger count of naive CD4+ cells and greater diversity than aged donors.

The second PCR ran about 6 to 11 cycles with a sample-barcoded 5' primer and J-beta primers. A tag from a template-switch adaptor with 12 random nucleotides marked each cDNA molecule. Via MiXCR, TCRdb re-called the 5' RACE reads, giving one row per CDR3 protein. The sample consists of about 940,000 distinct CDR3 sequences, roughly 43% of them appearing once. The CDR3 runs to 14 residues. The germline V gene has CDR1 SQVTM and CDR2 ANQGSEA. With 6 bases clipped from V and 7 bases from J, the junction kept 14 bases outside the gene matches. This clonotype was counted between two and nine times. Its antigen is currently unknown.

The TCR comes from a man younger than 45 in good health. The V gene is TRBV29-1, the J gene TRBJ1-1; 7 bases line up with TRBD1. Sequencing was carried out using blood. CDR3 region: CSVERTGSFGEAFF. CDR3 nucleotides: TGCAGCGTCGAGAGGACAGGTTCTTTTGGTGAAGCTTTCTTT.